These 27 T cell receptor beta chains share one sample of origin, sequenced in a study of shared clonotypes between healthy human individuals. Sequencing was performed with immunoSEQ multiplex PCR; in TCRdb, only in-frame clones are kept and a portion is missing. The sample includes some 470,000 clones, roughly four fifths of them seen just once. The specimen was PBMCs. The source of these receptors is a woman between 35 and 50 years old in good health. Some clones in this sample may be carry-over from other donors' samples.

The V call is TRBV30, the J call TRBJ2-6; 8 bases align to TRBD1. V lost 5 bases, J lost 1 base, and 10 bases stayed unmatched. The CDR3 is 17 residues long. The germline V gene has CDR1 GTSNPN and CDR2 SVGIG (reference sequence). CDR3 protein: CAWGRGRIKSGANVLTF. The CDR3 DNA reads TGTGCCTGGGGCAGGGGGCGCATTAAATCTGGGGCCAACGTCCTGACTTTC.

This sequence joins TRBV15 and TRBJ2-7; D is ambiguous. CDR1 and CDR2 (germline): LNHNV, YYDKDF (reference sequence). The CDR3 runs 14 residues. With 0 bases removed from V and 2 bases from J, the gap between germline ends came to 8 bases. CDR3 residues: CATSRDRYAYEQYF. CDR3 nucleotides: TGTGCCACCAGCAGAGATCGGTACGCCTACGAGCAGTACTTC.

Note on this clone: This sequence is one base from a far larger clone and is likely a read error. Other DNA variants within this sample encode the same CDR3. The J gene is TRBJ2-6, the V gene TRBV30, with D perhaps TRBD1 (6 bases). This CDR3 has 16 residues. V was pared by 2 bases and J by 4 bases, with 15 bases between. Germline loops: CDR1 GTSNPN, CDR2 SVGIG (reference sequence). The CDR3 nucleotides are TGTGCCTGGAGTAAATTATGGGGGCCCGGGGCCAACGTCCTGACTTTC. As protein: CAWSKLWGPGANVLTF.

This sequence joins TRBV7-8 and TRBJ2-1; no definite D call. Germline V CDR1 and CDR2: SGHVS, FQNEAQ. Deletions cut 1 base from V and 7 bases from J, with 2 bases between. This CDR3 contains 11 residues. This CDR3 reads CASSLGNEQFF. As DNA, the CDR3 is TGTGCCAGCAGCTTAGGTAATGAGCAGTTCTTC.

The chain uses TRBV7-8 and TRBJ2-1; possible D gene TRBD2, 6 bases. V gave up 1 base and J gave up 0 bases, with 10 bases separating them. Germline V gene data show CDR1 as SGHVS and CDR2 as FQNEAQ. This CDR3 spans 16 amino acids. In DNA form, the CDR3 reads TGTGCCAGCAGCTTAGTGGAGGGTCACTCCTACAATGAGCAGTTCTTC. The encoded protein is CASSLVEGHSYNEQFF.

Ten or more counts support this clone. The sample contains more than one DNA sequence encoding this CDR3. The chain employs TRBV11-2 and TRBJ2-1; TRBD2 matches 14 bases. Germline V lookup: CDR1 SGHAT, CDR2 FQNNGV. J lost 12 bases, V lost 0 bases, and 7 bases had no gene match. This CDR3 region has 16 residues. In DNA, the CDR3 is TGTGCCAGCAGCTTAGAGGGGACTAGCGGGAGATTTGGGCAGTTCTTC. Translating gives CASSLEGTSGRFGQFF.

The CDR3 protein is CAWNQGGPTGELFF. CDR3 DNA sequence: TGTGCCTGGAACCAGGGGGGGCCCACCGGGGAGCTGTTTTTT. The chain links TRBV30 to TRBJ2-2; D tentatively reads TRBD1 or TRBD2 (7 bases each). The CDR3 is 14 residues long. CDR1 is GTSNPN, CDR2 SVGIG, per germline (reference sequence). The ends were cut back, 4 bases at V and 4 bases at J, with 13 bases in the middle.

This clone has a single count. This chain connects TRBV6-5 to TRBJ2-1; 8 nucleotides align to TRBD2. CDR1 and CDR2 from the germline V gene are MNHEY and SVGAGI. J was trimmed by 1 base and V by 6 bases; bases with no gene match: 5. The CDR3 covers 15 residues. For the CDR3, the DNA is TGTGCCAGCAGCTACGAGCGGGAGTCCTACAATGAGCAGTTCTTC. This encodes CASSYERESYNEQFF.

This clone showed up just once. The chain uses TRBV5-4 and TRBJ2-3, with TRBD1 as a possible D gene (5 bases). This CDR3 spans 14 amino acids. Trimming cost V 6 bases and J 0 bases, with 11 bases left between them. In germline, CDR1 is SGHNT, CDR2 YYREEE (reference sequence). The CDR3 loop is CASNDRRSTDTQYF. The DNA of the CDR3 is TGTGCCAGCAACGACAGAAGGAGCACAGATACGCAGTATTTT.

This clone has a single count. This is likely an artifact of a read error, given a far larger clone one base away. At the DNA level, this CDR3 is encoded by other sequences in the same sample as well. The V call is TRBV5-1, the J call TRBJ2-7, with 7 nucleotides matching TRBD1. The CDR3 totals 14 residues. Germline V gene lookup returns CDR1 SGHRS and CDR2 YFSETQ. V lost 4 bases, J lost 7 bases, and 11 bases stayed unmatched. CDR3 region: CASSRDSPRNEQYF. CDR3 sequence (DNA): TGCGCCAGCAGCCGGGACAGCCCCCGAAATGAGCAGTACTTC. Drawing the rest from reference TRBV5-1 and TRBJ2-7, the complete variable domain is KAGVTQTPRYLIKTRGQQVTLSCSPISGHRSVSWYQQTPGQGLQFLFEYFSETQRNKGNFPGRFSGRQFSNSRSEMNVSTLELGDSALYLCASSRDSPRNEQYFGPGTRLTVT.

The chain recombines TRBV6-6 with TRBJ2-3; possible D gene TRBD2, 6 bases. This CDR3 has 15 residues. Per the germline V gene, CDR1 is MNHNY and CDR2 is SVGAGI (reference sequence). V dropped 0 bases and J dropped 1 base, with 8 bases sitting between them. CDR3 loop: CASSYSGGGTDTQYF. The CDR3 DNA reads as TGTGCCAGCAGTTACTCGGGGGGTGGCACAGATACGCAGTATTTT.

The V call is TRBV10-1, the J call TRBJ2-1, with D hard to call. Germline-derived CDR1 and CDR2 are WNHNN and SYGVQD (reference sequence). The CDR3 sequence is 14 residues long. The ends were cut back, 3 bases at V and 5 bases at J, with 11 bases in the middle. The CDR3 region is CASSEEWQNNEQFF. CDR3 DNA sequence: TGCGCCAGCAGTGAAGAGTGGCAGAACAATGAGCAGTTCTTC.

A note on this clone: Given a far larger clone just one base away, this is likely a sequencing read error. The same CDR3 is also encoded by other DNA sequences in this sample. V is TRBV11-2 and J is TRBJ2-7; 9 bases are a match to TRBD2. V lost 9 bases, J lost 6 bases, and 9 bases stayed unmatched. CDR3 length: 13 residues. Germline lookup yields CDR1 SGHAT and CDR2 FQNNGV. CDR3 residues: CASGGRAISEQYF. CDR3 in DNA: TGTGCCAGTGGCGGGAGGGCCATCAGCGAGCAGTACTTC.

V usage is TRBV9 and J usage is TRBJ2-2; TRBD1 matches 7 bases. The CDR3 runs 17 residues. Trimming took 3 bases from V and 7 from J; bases not matched to a gene: 15. Germline V lookup: CDR1 SGDLS, CDR2 YYNGEE. CDR3 sequence reads: CASSGITTGFIGGELFF. The DNA of the CDR3 is TGTGCCAGCAGCGGAATTACGACAGGGTTTATAGGCGGGGAGCTGTTTTTT.

In this sample, this clone turned up a few times. This chain uses TRBV18 with TRBJ2-7, with D perhaps TRBD1 (7 bases). V lost 1 base to trimming and J lost 0 bases, with 10 bases between them. CDR3 length: 15 residues. Germline V gene data show CDR1 as KGHSH and CDR2 as LQKENI. CDR3 region: CASSPRRDSSYEQYF. In DNA, the CDR3 is TGTGCCAGCTCACCACGGCGGGACAGCTCCTACGAGCAGTACTTC. Full variable domain (rest looked up from reference TRBV18 and TRBJ2-7): NAGVMQNPRHLVRRRGQEARLRCSPMKGHSHVYWYRQLPEEGLKFMVYLQKENIIDESGMPKERFSAEFPKEGPSILRIQQVVRGDSAAYFCASSPRRDSSYEQYFGPGTRLTVT.

The chain joins TRBV2 to TRBJ2-5; 9 bases are shared with TRBD2. The DNA end is a closer match to TRBJ2-7, so the J assignment may be wrong. This CDR3 has 14 amino acids. The germline CDR1 and CDR2 sequences are SNHLY and FYNNEI. CDR3: CASSAREGLYEQYF. The DNA for the CDR3 is TGTGCCAGCAGTGCGCGGGAGGGCCTATACGAGCAGTACTTC.

This clone was counted at least ten times. CDR3 nucleotide sequence: TGCGCCAGCAGCCAAGATCAGGGGAGATGGACTGAAGCTTTCTTT. This sequence encodes CASSQDQGRWTEAFF. The genes are TRBV4-1 and TRBJ1-1; maybe TRBD1 (6 bases). The CDR3 sequence is 15 residues long. Per germline, CDR1 MGHRA and CDR2 YSYEKL. Deletions cut 0 bases from V and 5 bases from J, with 13 bases between.

This sequence joins TRBV4-3 and TRBJ1-4; a possible D gene is TRBD1 (6 bases). V was cut by 6 bases and J by 5 bases, with 16 bases left in between. The CDR3 length is 15 residues. CDR1 is LGHNA and CDR2 is YSLEER in the germline V gene. CDR3: CASRIGGGPNEKLFF. CDR3 coding DNA: TGCGCCAGCAGGATCGGGGGCGGACCCAATGAAAAACTGTTTTTT.

This clone has only a few counts. This chain uses TRBV7-9 with TRBJ2-4; no reliable D call. Germline CDR1 and CDR2: SEHNR and FQNEAQ (reference sequence). The V end was cut by 1 base, the J end by 1 base, with 2 bases between. The CDR3 runs to 13 residues. The CDR3 DNA follows: TGTGCCAGCAGCTTAGAGGCCAAAAACATTCAGTACTTC. Protein: CASSLEAKNIQYF.

The CDR3 loop reads CASSYRAGGGSEQFF. The CDR3 DNA reads as TGTGCCAGCAGTTACAGGGCAGGGGGTGGGAGTGAGCAGTTCTTC. The J gene is TRBJ2-1, the V gene TRBV6-5, with 7 bases fitting TRBD1. Germline trimming cut 2 bases from V and 9 bases from J; bases unmatched to any gene: 10. The CDR3 loop spans 15 amino acids. Germline CDR1 and CDR2: MNHEY and SVGAGI.

The chain couples TRBV27 to TRBJ2-3, with 7 positions matching TRBD2. CDR3 size: 15 residues. Losses at the gene ends were 7 bases for V and 4 bases for J; bases not matched to a gene: 11. Germline-derived CDR1 and CDR2 are MNHEY and SMNVEV (reference sequence). CDR3 bases: TGTGCCAGCATCCGTATGGGAGGGCCGTCAGATACGCAGTATTTT. It encodes CASIRMGGPSDTQYF.

This rearrangement joins TRBV6-6 to TRBJ2-7; 7 bases fit TRBD1. The CDR3 is 15 residues long. V lost 5 bases and J lost 2; bases outside the gene matches: 9. Germline lookup yields CDR1 MNHNY and CDR2 SVGAGI (reference sequence). The CDR3: CASSRTGTDPYEQYF. In nucleotides, the CDR3 is TGTGCCAGCAGTCGTACCGGGACAGACCCCTACGAGCAGTACTTC.

This clone has more than one count but fewer than ten. J is TRBJ2-3 and V is TRBV28, with D tentatively TRBD2 (6 bases). There are 18 residues in the CDR3. The germline CDR1 and CDR2 sequences are MDHEN and SYDVKM. V lost 10 bases to trimming and J lost 4 bases, with 30 bases between them. DNA for the CDR3: TGTGCCACCTCAGGGAAATTTTTCGGGAGTAACCAAGCAGATACGCAGTATTTT. Translation: CATSGKFFGSNQADTQYF.

The chain has TRBV10-3 and TRBJ2-7; a weak D match, TRBD2 (6 bases). CDR3 length equals 12 residues. The germline V gene has CDR1 ENHRY and CDR2 SYGVKD. CDR3 in amino acids: CAVAAFSYEQYF. CDR3 DNA: TGTGCTGTAGCGGCGTTCTCCTACGAGCAGTACTTC.

The chain carries TRBV10-2 and TRBJ2-4; D is perhaps TRBD1 (6 bases). Trimming cost V 3 bases and J 7 bases, with 16 bases left between them. This CDR3 has 15 residues. Germline V gene data show CDR1 as WSHSY and CDR2 as SAAADI. For the CDR3, the DNA is TGCGCCAGCAGTGACCAGGGGCCCGATCTTAACATTCAGTACTTC. Encoded protein: CASSDQGPDLNIQYF.

The chain recombines TRBV19 with TRBJ1-5; D possibly corresponds to TRBD1 (6 bases). The length of the CDR3 is 15 residues. Trimming removed 5 bases from V and 7 bases from J, with 18 bases in between. Germline V gene data show CDR1 as LNHDA and CDR2 as SQIVND (reference sequence). The CDR3 DNA reads as TGTGCCAGTAGTCCTCCTACAGGGAGGAGGCAGCCCCAGCATTTT. Protein: CASSPPTGRRQPQHF.

The rearrangement joins TRBV7-3 to TRBJ1-1; D not resolved. The V and J ends lost 2 bases and 2 bases respectively, with 6 bases between them. Germline values: CDR1 SGHTA, CDR2 FQGTGA. The CDR3 is 13 amino acids. CDR3 in amino acids: CASSLATNTEAFF. CDR3 coding DNA: TGTGCCAGCAGCTTAGCTACTAACACTGAAGCTTTCTTT.